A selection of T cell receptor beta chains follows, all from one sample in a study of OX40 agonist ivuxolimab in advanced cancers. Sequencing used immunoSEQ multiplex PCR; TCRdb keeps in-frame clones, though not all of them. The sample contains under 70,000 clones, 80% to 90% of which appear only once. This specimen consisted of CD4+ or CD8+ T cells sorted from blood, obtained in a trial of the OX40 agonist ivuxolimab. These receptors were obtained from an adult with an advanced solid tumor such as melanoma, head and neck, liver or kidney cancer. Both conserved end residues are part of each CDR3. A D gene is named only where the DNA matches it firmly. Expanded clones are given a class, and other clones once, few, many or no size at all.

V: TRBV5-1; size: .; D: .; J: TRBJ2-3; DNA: TGCGCCAGCAGCTTGGGTTCGCAACTCACAGATACGCAGTATTTT; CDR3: CASSLGSQLTDTQYF
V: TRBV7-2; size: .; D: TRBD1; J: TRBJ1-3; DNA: TGTGCCAGCAGCGCACAGGGGTATAGCTCTGGAAACACCATATATTTT; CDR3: CASSAQGYSSGNTIYF
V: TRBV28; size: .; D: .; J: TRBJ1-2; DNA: TGTGCCAGCACCAAGGGGGGGGCGTCACCTCCTGGCTACACCTTC; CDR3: CASTKGGASPPGYTF
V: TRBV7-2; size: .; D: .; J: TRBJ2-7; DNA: TGTGCCAGCAGCGAAAGCTCCTACGAGCAGTACTTC; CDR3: CASSESSYEQYF
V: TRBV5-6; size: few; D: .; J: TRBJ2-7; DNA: TGTGCCAGCAGCTTGGGACGCGAGCAGTACTTC; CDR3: CASSLGREQYF
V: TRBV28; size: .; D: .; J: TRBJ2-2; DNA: TGTGCCAGCAGTTTATGGACATCTACTACCGGGGAGCTGTTTTTT; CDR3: CASSLWTSTTGELFF
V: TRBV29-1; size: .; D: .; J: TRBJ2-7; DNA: TGCAGCGTTTCGACAGGCCCTACGGAGCAGTACTTC; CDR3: CSVSTGPTEQYF
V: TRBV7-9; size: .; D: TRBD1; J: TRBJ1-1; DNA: TGTGCCAGCAGCGCAGGGGGCAACACTGAAGCTTTCTTT; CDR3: CASSAGGNTEAFF
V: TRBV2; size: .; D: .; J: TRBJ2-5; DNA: TGTGCCAGCAGTGATAGAAGACAAGAGACCCAGTACTTC; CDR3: CASSDRRQETQYF
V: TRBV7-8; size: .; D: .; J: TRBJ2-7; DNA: TGTGCCAGCAGCTTAGCGTCCGGACTTAACTACGAGCAGTACTTC; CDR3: CASSLASGLNYEQYF
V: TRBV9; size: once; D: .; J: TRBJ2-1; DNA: TGTGCCAGCAGCGTAGAGGGCAGAACCTACAATGAGCAGTTCTTC; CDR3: CASSVEGRTYNEQFF
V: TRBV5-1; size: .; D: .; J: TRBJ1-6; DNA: TGCGCCAGCAGCCCGTCCGGGACTAATAATTCACCCCTCCACTTT; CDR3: CASSPSGTNNSPLHF
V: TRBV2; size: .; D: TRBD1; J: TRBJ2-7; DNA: TGTGCCAGCAGTGCGGACAGGCTTAGGGAGCAGTACTTC; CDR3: CASSADRLREQYF
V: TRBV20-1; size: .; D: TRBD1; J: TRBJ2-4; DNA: TGCAGTGCTAGGGGACAGGGAGCCCTGTACTTC; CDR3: CSARGQGALYF
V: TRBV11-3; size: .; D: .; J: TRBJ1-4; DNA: TGTGCCAGCAGACTTCAGGTGCTGGGAGAAAAACTGTTTTTT; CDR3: CASRLQVLGEKLFF
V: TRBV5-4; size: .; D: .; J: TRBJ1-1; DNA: TGTGCCAGCAGCCGGGAATTTAGCGGGGGAGGACGGGACACTGAAGCTTTCTTT; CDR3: CASSREFSGGGRDTEAFF
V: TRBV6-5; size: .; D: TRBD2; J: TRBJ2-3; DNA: TGTGCCACCAGTCCGGCGGGAGGCCGCACAGATACGCAGTATTTT; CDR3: CATSPAGGRTDTQYF
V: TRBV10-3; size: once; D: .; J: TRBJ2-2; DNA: TGTGCCATCAGCGAAGCAGACCCAGGGCGGGGCACCGGGGAGCTGTTTTTT; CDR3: CAISEADPGRGTGELFF